This entry lists 2 T cell receptor beta chains sequenced from one sample in a study of shared clonotypes between healthy human individuals. Generated by immunoSEQ multiplex PCR, the TCRdb table keeps only in-frame clones and is missing some. The sample yields approximately 460,000 clones, approximately 71% seen once. Sequenced material: PBMCs. Receptors were obtained from a middle-aged woman in good health. Some clones in this sample may be carry-over from other donors' samples.

The chain combines TRBV18 with TRBJ1-3, with 10 positions matching TRBD1. Per the germline V gene, CDR1 is KGHSH and CDR2 is LQKENI. V lost 1 base to trimming and J lost 4 bases; unmatched junction nucleotides: 7. The length of the CDR3 is 17 residues. The CDR3 nucleotides read TGTGCCAGCTCACCACGACAGGGACAGGGGAGCGGAAACACCATATATTTT. The encoded protein is CASSPRQGQGSGNTIYF.

The chain has TRBV7-3 and TRBJ1-1; 7 bases match TRBD1. The CDR3 contains 13 residues. Losses at the gene ends were 6 bases for V and 8 bases for J; bases not matched to a gene: 9. Germline V gene sequence: CDR1 SGHTA, CDR2 FQGTGA. CDR3 nucleotides: TGTGCCAGCAGTTCTCGGACAGGTTCCGAAGCTTTCTTT. Translating gives CASSSRTGSEAFF.